The 3 T cell receptor beta chains in this list originate from one sample, sequenced in a study of monozygotic twins with inflammatory bowel disease. From its re-call of the 5' RACE reads, TCRdb lists each CDR3 protein once, without DNA. The table lists some 450,000 distinct CDR3 sequences. The sample consisted of blood. These receptors originate from a human donor with ulcerative colitis or Crohn's disease, or a healthy co-twin of an affected twin (not recorded which).

The genes are TRBV5-5 and TRBJ1-5; TCRdb's D call, TRBD1, is unchecked because there is no DNA. CDR3 length equals 16 residues. Per germline, CDR1 SGHKS and CDR2 YYEKEE (reference sequence). CDR3 sequence: CASSYAGGDSNQPQHF. Full variable domain (outside the CDR3, taken from reference TRBV5-5 and TRBJ1-5): DAGVTQSPTHLIKTRGQQVTLRCSPISGHKSVSWYQQVLGQGPQFIFQYYEKEERGRGNFPDRFSARQFPNYSSELNVNALLLGDSALYLCASSYAGGDSNQPQHFGDGTRLSIL.

The chain recombines TRBV3-1 with TRBJ1-1; TCRdb returns TRBD1, unconfirmable since there is no DNA. The CDR3 has 14 residues. CDR1 is LGHDT and CDR2 is YNNKEL in the germline V gene (reference sequence). The CDR3 loop is CASSHRTGHTEAFF.

The chain links TRBV29-1 to TRBJ2-5; as DNA is missing, the TRBD1 call by TCRdb cannot be tested. CDR1 and CDR2 from the germline V gene are SQVTM and ANQGSEA. The CDR3 runs 12 residues. The CDR3 protein is CSVPTGSGAQYF.